These 26 T cell receptor beta chains were sequenced from one sample in a study of blood T cell repertoires in COVID-19. Method: immunoSEQ multiplex PCR; TCRdb's copy keeps in-frame clones and lacks some. The repertoire includes about 330,000 clones, about 82% of them detected once, and about 1.6% sits in the top ten. The sample was peripheral blood. These receptors all come from a woman aged 50 to 60 with acute or convalescent COVID-19.

This chain links TRBV27 with TRBJ2-5, with 7 bases fitting TRBD2. This CDR3 has 13 amino acids. CDR1 and CDR2 (germline): MNHEY, SMNVEV (reference sequence). V lost 6 bases and J lost 3; bases outside the gene matches: 4. CDR3 sequence reads: CASRPGGKETQYF. The CDR3 DNA reads TGTGCCAGCAGACCGGGAGGCAAAGAGACCCAGTACTTC.

The CDR3 is CASSLTSGLTDTQYF. In nucleotides, the CDR3 is TGTGCCAGCAGCCTTACTAGCGGGCTTACAGATACGCAGTATTTT. This chain connects TRBV27 to TRBJ2-3; 9 nucleotides line up with TRBD2. After removal of 6 bases from V and 3 bases from J, the junction contained 7 bases not matched to a gene. Germline loops: CDR1 MNHEY, CDR2 SMNVEV (reference sequence). The CDR3 length is 15 residues.

V and J are TRBV2 and TRBJ1-6; weak D call: TRBD1 (5 bases). V lost 5 bases, J lost 7 bases, and 15 bases lay in between. The CDR3 totals 15 residues. The germline V gene encodes CDR1 SNHLY and CDR2 FYNNEI. CDR3 nucleotides: TGTGCCAGCAGTCCCCAGGGCGGCTTAAATTCACCCCTCCACTTT. Translated, it gives CASSPQGGLNSPLHF.

The chain joins TRBV30 to TRBJ2-1; 8 bases are a match to TRBD2. CDR3 length equals 14 residues. Germline assignment: CDR1 GTSNPN and CDR2 SVGIG (reference sequence). V dropped 3 bases and J dropped 5; count of bases not matched to a gene: 6. Written as DNA, the CDR3 is TGTGCCTGGAGCCGGCTAGCGGGTGACAATGAGCAGTTCTTC. It yields the protein CAWSRLAGDNEQFF.

The J gene is TRBJ2-7, the V gene TRBV2; 8 nucleotides agree with TRBD1. V shed 6 bases, J shed 2 bases, and the junction held 6 bases outside the gene matches. Germline V lookup: CDR1 SNHLY, CDR2 FYNNEI. The CDR3 covers 14 residues. The CDR3 loop reads CASRYGQGPYEQYF. In nucleotides, the CDR3 is TGTGCCAGCAGATATGGACAGGGACCCTACGAGCAGTACTTC.

This rearrangement joins TRBV30 to TRBJ2-2; the D is unclear. The CDR3 is 15 residues long. V lost 1 base to trimming and J lost 4 bases, with 13 bases between them. The germline V gene encodes CDR1 GTSNPN and CDR2 SVGIG (reference sequence). The CDR3: CAWSGRETGTGELFF. For the CDR3, the DNA is TGTGCCTGGAGTGGCCGAGAGACTGGCACCGGGGAGCTGTTTTTT.

The chain uses TRBV5-4 and TRBJ2-7, with a possible D match to TRBD1 (6 bases). The CDR3 has 12 residues. From germline, CDR1 is SGHNT and CDR2 YYREEE (reference sequence). V was trimmed by 4 bases and J by 13 bases, leaving 18 bases between them. CDR3 bases: TGTGCCAGCAGCATTGGGCAGGGGATTTACTACTTC. This translates into CASSIGQGIYYF.

The chain links TRBV5-1 to TRBJ2-5; D is possibly TRBD1 (5 bases). V lost 0 bases and J 3 bases, leaving 12 bases between the germline ends. This CDR3 is built from 15 residues. CDR1 is SGHRS, CDR2 YFSETQ, per germline. The DNA of the CDR3 is TGCGCCAGCAGCTTGGGGGGCGCGGCCGAAGAGACCCAGTACTTC. It translates to CASSLGGAAEETQYF.

The V call is TRBV7-6, the J call TRBJ2-3; TRBD1 agrees at 7 bases. The trim removed 4 bases at V and 3 bases at J, leaving 7 bases unmatched. This CDR3 contains 15 residues. Germline V gives CDR1 SGHVS, CDR2 FNYEAQ. The CDR3 spells CASSSYTGVTDTQYF. The CDR3 region has the DNA TGTGCCAGCAGCTCTTACACAGGGGTTACAGATACGCAGTATTTT.

This sequence joins TRBV7-2 and TRBJ1-2; D not certain. The germline gives CDR1 SGHTA, CDR2 FQGNSA. The CDR3 has 14 amino acids. Deletions cut 2 bases from V and 6 bases from J, with 13 bases between. The CDR3 spells CASSLLGYGDGYTF. For the CDR3, the DNA is TGTGCCAGCAGCTTACTGGGGTACGGGGATGGCTACACCTTC.

In its sample, this clone was seen a few times. This sequence joins TRBV7-9 and TRBJ1-1; 7 bases are shared with TRBD1. V lost 6 bases, J lost 7 bases, and 5 bases stayed unmatched. This CDR3 is 12 amino acids long. Germline values: CDR1 SEHNR, CDR2 FQNEAQ (reference sequence). In DNA form, the CDR3 reads TGTGCCAGCAGTCCCCAGGGGGGTGAAGCTTTCTTT. This codes for CASSPQGGEAFF.

Comment on this clone: At one boundary the junction diverges from the germline segment, which might be a read error. J is TRBJ2-7 and V is TRBV7-8; 11 bases align to TRBD1. Germline loops: CDR1 SGHVS, CDR2 FQNEAQ. CDR3 length: 15 amino acids. In DNA, the CDR3 is TGTGCCGGCAGCTTAGGACAGGGGGCATCCTACGAGCAGTACTTC. It codes for CAGSLGQGASYEQYF.

This chain connects TRBV29-1 to TRBJ1-5, with D perhaps TRBD1 (6 bases). The CDR3 spans 14 residues. V was pared by 4 bases and J by 2 bases, with 12 bases between. Germline CDR1 reads SQVTM; CDR2 reads ANQGSEA. Here the CDR3 DNA reads TGCAGCGTTGCCCCACAGGGAGGCAATCAGCCCCAGCATTTT. Amino acids: CSVAPQGGNQPQHF.

The chain joins TRBV28 to TRBJ1-6; the D gene is possibly TRBD1 (6 bases). Germline lookup yields CDR1 MDHEN and CDR2 SYDVKM. The CDR3 is 17 amino acids. Deletions cut 4 bases from V and 6 bases from J, with 19 bases between. The CDR3 region is CASSSLLGARGNSPLHF. In nucleotides, the CDR3 is TGTGCCAGCAGTTCCTTGTTGGGGGCCCGAGGTAATTCACCCCTCCACTTT.

The V and J genes are TRBV14 and TRBJ2-1; TRBD1 matches 7 bases. The CDR3 is 15 residues long. Germline V gene sequence: CDR1 SGHDN, CDR2 FVKESK. Unmatched junction bases numbered 5, after V lost 2 bases and J lost 4 bases. The CDR3 protein is CASSQHTGQYNEQFF. The CDR3 nucleotides read TGTGCCAGCAGCCAACACACGGGACAGTACAATGAGCAGTTCTTC.

This chain links TRBV7-8 with TRBJ2-2; 13 bases agree with TRBD2. Germline V gene data show CDR1 as SGHVS and CDR2 as FQNEAQ. This CDR3 comprises 16 residues. The trim removed 5 bases at V and 7 bases at J, leaving 7 bases unmatched. The CDR3 region is CASSVGLAGIGGELFF. The CDR3 region has the DNA TGTGCCAGCAGCGTGGGACTAGCGGGAATCGGCGGGGAGCTGTTTTTT.

This clone was detected only a few times. This chain joins TRBV9 and TRBJ2-7; the match to TRBD2 covers 10 bases. The trim removed 3 bases at V and 2 bases at J, leaving 5 bases unmatched. The CDR3 contains 15 residues. The germline V gene has CDR1 SGDLS and CDR2 YYNGEE. CDR3 sequence reads: CASSASSGGAYEQYF. CDR3 DNA sequence: TGTGCCAGCAGCGCCTCTAGCGGGGGTGCCTACGAGCAGTACTTC.

The chain couples TRBV5-1 to TRBJ2-4; 8 bases are shared with TRBD1. The CDR3 consists of 20 residues. The junction had 16 bases not matched to a gene; V was cut back by 2 bases and J by 0 bases. Germline loops: CDR1 SGHRS, CDR2 YFSETQ. The CDR3 nucleotides are TGCGCCAGCAGCTTTTACTTAACGGCCGGACAGGGATTAGCCAAAAACATTCAGTACTTC. Its translation is CASSFYLTAGQGLAKNIQYF.

The V and J genes are TRBV7-2 and TRBJ2-7, with TRBD2 as a possible D gene (6 bases). V was clipped by 2 bases and J by 4 bases, with 15 bases between them. Germline loops: CDR1 SGHTA, CDR2 FQGNSA. The CDR3 totals 15 residues. This CDR3 reads CASSLIRRGGYEQYF. DNA for the CDR3: TGTGCCAGCAGCTTAATCCGACGGGGAGGATACGAGCAGTACTTC. Combining the CDR3 with reference TRBV7-2 and TRBJ2-7 gives the whole variable domain GAGVSQSPSNKVTEKGKDVELRCDPISGHTALYWYRQSLGQGLEFLIYFQGNSAPDKSGLPSDRFSAERTGGSVSTLTIQRTQQEDSAVYLCASSLIRRGGYEQYFGPGTRLTVT.

J is TRBJ1-2 and V is TRBV4-1; D unclear. This CDR3 has 16 residues. V gave up 5 bases and J gave up 0 bases, with 16 bases separating them. Germline V lookup: CDR1 MGHRA, CDR2 YSYEKL. The CDR3 nucleotides are TGCGCCAGCAGCATTAGACAAGGCCCGACTAACTATGGCTACACCTTC. It encodes CASSIRQGPTNYGYTF.

The chain joins TRBV28 to TRBJ1-2, with 8 bases fitting TRBD1. V shed 2 bases and J 5 bases; nucleotides not matched to a gene: 7. CDR3 size: 15 residues. Germline V gene data show CDR1 as MDHEN and CDR2 as SYDVKM. The chain's CDR3 is CASSLRTGGRYGYTF. The DNA for the CDR3 is TGTGCCAGCAGTTTACGTACAGGGGGTAGATATGGCTACACCTTC.

The rearrangement uses TRBV19 and TRBJ2-1; possible D gene TRBD2, 5 bases. The CDR3 extends over 16 amino acids. Germline V lookup: CDR1 LNHDA, CDR2 SQIVND (reference sequence). V lost 5 bases to trimming and J lost 0 bases, with 14 bases between them. CDR3 amino acids: CASSPYTGSSYNEQFF. Written as DNA, the CDR3 is TGTGCCAGTAGTCCTTACACGGGGAGCTCCTACAATGAGCAGTTCTTC.

This chain uses TRBV29-1 with TRBJ1-3; D not resolved. V lost 5 bases to trimming and J lost 0 bases, with 11 bases between them. Germline V lookup: CDR1 SQVTM, CDR2 ANQGSEA. The CDR3 runs 14 residues. CDR3 amino acids: CSVMIGYSGNTIYF. CDR3 sequence (DNA): TGCAGCGTTATGATCGGGTACTCTGGAAACACCATATATTTT.

V gene TRBV6-2 or TRBV6-3 combines with J gene TRBJ2-7; D gene uncertain. V was cut by 1 base and J by 2 bases, with 9 bases left in between. There are 14 residues in the CDR3. CDR1 and CDR2 (germline): MNHEY, SVGEGT. CDR3 nucleotides: TGTGCCAGCAGTTACTGGCGGCGGCCCTACGAGCAGTACTTC. As protein: CASSYWRRPYEQYF.

This chain connects TRBV4-3 to TRBJ2-5; 7 bases line up with TRBD2. This CDR3 is built from 16 residues. The ends lost 0 bases at V and 5 bases at J; junction bases unmatched: 9. Germline-derived CDR1 and CDR2 are LGHNA and YSLEER. For the CDR3, the DNA is TGCGCCAGCAGCCAAGACCGGGGGAGGGCCTGGGAGACCCAGTACTTC. Its translation is CASSQDRGRAWETQYF.

V is TRBV18 and J is TRBJ1-4; 7 positions agree with TRBD1. CDR3 length: 16 residues. Germline-derived CDR1 and CDR2 are KGHSH and LQKENI. V was pared by 5 bases and J by 0 bases, with 6 bases of the junction left unmatched. CDR3 in amino acids: CASSAGQAATNEKLFF. CDR3 DNA: TGTGCCAGCTCAGCAGGACAGGCTGCAACTAATGAAAAACTGTTTTTT.